This TCR beta chain emerged from a study of cytomegalovirus exposure and HLA in healthy donors (dated by TCRdb to the late 2010s). Notes on the research overall: An earlier analysis of roughly 610 of the donors reported about 260 Gb of sequence data and 95 million to 130 million unique TCR beta sequences obtained from some 170 million T cells. An early release that covered about 600 HLA-typed donors contained approximately 300 gigabases of sequencing data and some 87 million unique TCR sequences. Of the 350 to 450 genotyped donors, over 80% were placed in the genetic ancestry cluster associated with self-reported Caucasian donors. The study aimed to test whether cataloging public T cell receptors could reveal signatures of past pathogen exposure. Using immunosequencing, the study profiled T cell repertoires from fewer than 850 subjects and related those repertoires to cytomegalovirus serostatus. In addition to the first cohort of about 650 subjects, a separate validation cohort of about 120 different subjects was used. High-throughput TCR immunosequencing, statistical association of individual TCRs with disease status, and machine learning were combined to predict cytomegalovirus infection status. To study patterns of TCR occurrence, a later analysis re-analyzed previously published TCR beta repertoires from around 660 donors and added high-resolution HLA genotyping. Rather than drawing on any new phenotypic data, the later analysis identified candidate immune exposures from TCR beta sequences and the way those sequences occurred across donors. An earlier analysis of around 580 of the donors used high-throughput TCR beta sequencing to judge whether each TCR beta V gene segment behaved as functional or pseudogenic. Donor age, sex, ethnicity and CMV serostatus were compiled alongside the repertoire data. A later genetic analysis used genome-wide SNP genotypes for about 65% of the roughly 670 donors, treating that subset as a discovery cohort. All discovery cohort repertoires had been generated on a single sequencing platform. Both class I and class II loci were covered by HLA typing, at four-digit resolution. The number of donors typed differed by locus, with 629-630 for A, B, C, DRB1 and DQB1, 522 for DQA1, approximately 580 for DPA1, and 472 for DPB1. Roughly five DR-DQ haplotypes were handled as single units for association and clustering because linkage in the cohort was strong. Among 398 genotyped donors of the cohort, an average of roughly 230,000 unique TCR beta nucleotide sequences was sequenced per donor, of which about 18% were non-productive.

The cohort consisted of 650 to 700 healthy bone marrow donors. Cohort members were all nominally healthy when sampled, although unrecorded immune exposures were likely present. The donor was CMV seronegative and belonged to the group of under 400 seronegative cohort members. A peripheral blood sample was collected from each donor, and TCR beta sequencing was performed on peripheral blood mononuclear cells. Genomic DNA extraction from the blood cell samples was performed with the Qiagen DNeasy Blood Extraction Kit. CDR1 and CDR2 are drawn from the germline V gene: MNHEY, SVGAGI. Trimmed from V: 6 bases; trimmed from J: 3 bases; junction bases lacking a gene match: 7. Its CDR3 holds 15 amino acids, cysteine through phenylalanine. Just CDR3 DNA is preserved here, 45 bases in frame from base 1. Receptors were amplified or captured by the immunoSEQ multiplex PCR assay. For the multiplex PCR, a mixture combining 60 forward primers for TCR Vbeta segments and 13 reverse primers for TCR Jbeta segments was used. Amplification of the CDR3 region of rearranged TCR beta genes was performed with a multiplex PCR assay on genomic DNA. On the Illumina HiSeq System, the amplified TCR beta libraries were sequenced as 87-base-pair reads. Concerning the study's data processing: In a later analysis, 80 million or so unique TCR beta chains were counted across the 666 repertoires, and roughly 9.9 million of these chains were shared by at least two donors. To remove PCR and sequencing errors, raw reads were error-corrected and collapsed into unique sequences using a nearest-neighbor algorithm that merged closely related sequences. To assign V, D and J gene segments, CDR3 sequences were aligned to IMGT reference sequences. Each retained sequence needed at least a six-nucleotide match to both a V gene segment and a J gene segment. A rearrangement counted as productive if the CDR3 had no stop codons and remained in frame with V and J, and every other rearrangement counted as non-productive. CDR3 was defined by IMGT convention, running from the second conserved V-encoded cysteine to the conserved J-encoded phenylalanine. In an earlier analysis of more than 550 of the donors, sequences lacking an unambiguous match to a single V gene segment were excluded. In an earlier analysis of approximately 590 of the donors, a V segment was called functional when productive rearrangements were above 56.7%, and segregating when the standard deviation between donors exceeded 5%. A statistical classification framework was built to diagnose cytomegalovirus status from the catalog of TCR beta chain sequences. V and J gene assignment, in a later analysis, came from comparing TCR nucleotide sequences with IMGT/GENE-DB human TR gene sequences. The TCRdist pipeline was used in a later analysis to assign CDR3 sequences and most-parsimonious VDJ recombination scenarios. In a later analysis, every TCR beta chain was defined by the combination of its CDR3 amino acid sequence and its V-gene family, and reads without a unique V-gene family were dropped. In a later analysis, 450 to 600 highly shared, low-generation-probability nucleotide sequences were removed to address suspected cross-contamination and a sequencing artifact. A later analysis calculated a clonal expansion index for each public chain from normalized within-repertoire ranks of inferred template counts. Generation probabilities in a later analysis came from a VDJ recombination model fitted to out-of-frame rearrangements, and those results were checked against IGoR. A later analysis scored TCR-TCR, TCR-HLA and TCR-CMV co-occurrence with hypergeometric tests, applying a repertoire-size bias correction to TCR pairs. To estimate false discovery rates, a later analysis permuted the HLA or CMV assignments 20 times. In a later analysis, co-occurring TCRs were grouped with DBSCAN, and TCRdist sequence similarity was added when clustering was performed within HLA-allele-positive subsets. Repertoires with fewer than 30,000 or more than 120,000 public chains, plus five repertoires with anomalous nucleotide sharing, were excluded from co-occurrence clustering. The clones in this table, taken by TCRdb from immuneACCESS, are in-frame only. Not every clone is retained; where verified, under half of the shortfall comes from an unresolved V gene, and the cause of the rest is unknown. That table gives V, J and clone size, and the DNA gave D and trimming. The sample has under 90,000 clones on record, roughly 74% of them singletons. The ten largest clones capture 2% to 2.5% of the sample.

Overall study outcomes, separate from this receptor: A few of the identified cytomegalovirus-associated TCR beta chains were confirmed in vitro to be specific for cytomegalovirus antigens. A later analysis found that TCR association rates varied across HLA loci, with DRB1 alleles showing the most associated TCRs and HLA-C alleles the fewest. The cohort was sequenced for TCR beta chains only, and without alpha or paired-chain data the features that could be detected were limited. A later analysis associated 16,951 TCR beta sequences with specific HLA alleles at a false discovery rate of 0.05. For the cohort, immune exposure information was limited to CMV serostatus. The study listed 164 TCR beta chains as associated with cytomegalovirus. A cluster of highly shared sequence variants was judged likely to be a technical artifact of the sequencing pipeline. The presence/absence analyses assumed that sequencing depth was roughly uniform across donors, and that assumption may not be true. While some public TCRs were present in many individuals, most TCR sequences turned up only very rarely across donors. In a later genetic analysis, a missense DCLRE1C variant was associated with V-gene and J-gene trimming of TCR beta chains, and the association was replicated in an independent cohort. Linkage disequilibrium might explain the correlated functional status among segregating V segments, but an unknown experimental factor could not be excluded. Because the 87-base-pair reads could not distinguish some IMGT-functional V segments, including TRBV6-2 and TRBV6-3, those segments were excluded. According to a later analysis, most CMV-associated TCR beta chains appeared to be HLA-restricted, and the HLA associations seemed to be driven largely by CMV exposure. The earlier analysis of approximately 560 of the donors excluded roughly 17 rarely observed V segments, including chromosome 9 orphons, because counts were too low. A further reported finding was that TCR beta sequences accurately predicted the HLA-A and HLA-B alleles for most subjects in the first cohort. HLA typing was unavailable for some donors at each locus, so association tests used only the typed subset. It was suggested by the authors that the approach could potentially be generalized to other disease states and immunological phenotypes. Assigning TCR associations to individual alleles was difficult when HLA alleles, especially DR and DQ, strongly co-occurred. Compared with the approximately 710-donor mean, donors in an Asian-associated ancestry cluster had fewer N-insertions in productive TCRs, according to a later genetic analysis. In an earlier analysis of more than 500 of the donors, most TCR beta V segments appeared in productive rearrangements about 87% or about 30% of the time, broadly matching IMGT annotations. In a later analysis, HLA-associated TCR beta chains showed more clonal expansion and lower generation probabilities than non-associated chains that were equally common. The classifier was reported to diagnose cytomegalovirus status with high specificity and sensitivity in both the original cohort and the validation cohort. According to a later analysis, parvovirus B19, influenza, CMV and Epstein-Barr virus appeared linked to several top co-occurrence clusters.

On this clone: Its antigen has not been determined. Base quality data are lacking; no much larger clone is found one base away.

The receptor's source is a man aged 35 to 55 in good health and CMV-seronegative. In this chain, TRBV6-5 is recombined with TRBJ2-3; 9 bases in the middle match TRBD2. Sequences were obtained from PBMCs. The nucleotides read TGTGCCAGCAGATCCTCTAGCGGGATTACAGATACGCAGTATTTT. Its product reads: CASRSSSGITDTQYF.